The rows below give T cell receptor beta chains drawn from one sample of a study of blood T cell repertoires in COVID-19. Only in-frame clones appear in the TCRdb table, and some are missing; sequencing was by immunoSEQ multiplex PCR. The repertoire includes 90,000 to 120,000 clones, around 64% of them detected once, and less than 2% sits in the top ten. Sequenced sample: peripheral blood. Receptors were obtained from a woman aged 40 to 50 with acute or convalescent COVID-19. CDR3s include the opening cysteine and the closing phenylalanine or tryptophan. D genes are given only for firm matches. For some rows the clone size is stated as once, few or many, or as a class when expanded; others skip it.

TRBD1	-	TRBV11-1	TRBJ2-7	CASSSGTGPYYEQYF	TGTGCCAGCAGCTCCGGGACAGGGCCATACTACGAGCAGTACTTC
TRBD2	-	TRBV7-2	TRBJ2-7	CASSPGGVRYEQYF	TGTGCCAGCAGCCCGGGGGGGGTTCGTTACGAGCAGTACTTC
-	-	TRBV7-2	TRBJ2-5	CASRSRQGGETQYF	TGTGCCAGCCGAAGCCGACAAGGGGGAGAGACCCAGTACTTC
-	-	TRBV5-1	TRBJ1-3	CASSLPGDGNTIYF	TGCGCCAGCAGCTTACCGGGAGACGGAAACACCATATATTTT
-	-	TRBV6-5	TRBJ1-6	CASSYEEGSSPLHF	TGTGCCAGCAGTTACGAAGAGGGTAGCTCACCCCTCCACTTT
-	-	TRBV27	TRBJ1-2	CASSLVQGYGYTF	TGTGCCAGCAGTTTAGTGCAGGGATATGGCTACACCTTC
-	-	TRBV28	TRBJ1-1	CASSLPTSLNTEAFF	TGTGCCAGCAGTCTTCCGACAAGTTTGAACACTGAAGCTTTCTTT
TRBD1	-	TRBV4-1	TRBJ1-5	CASSQAVTGASNQPQHF	TGCGCCAGCAGCCAAGCCGTGACAGGGGCTAGCAATCAGCCCCAGCATTTT
-	-	TRBV27	TRBJ2-5	CASSSSWGLQETQYF	TGTGCCAGCAGTTCCTCTTGGGGCCTTCAAGAGACCCAGTACTTC
-	-	TRBV6-5	TRBJ2-3	CASNSLDTDTQYF	TGTGCCAGCAACTCCCTTGACACAGATACGCAGTATTTT
TRBD1	few	TRBV5-6	TRBJ1-6	CASSLLGTGTSPLHF	TGTGCCAGCAGCTTGTTAGGGACAGGGACCTCACCCCTCCACTTT
TRBD1	-	TRBV15	TRBJ2-5	CATSRRIGTEEETQYF	TGTGCCACCAGCAGAAGAATAGGGACAGAGGAAGAGACCCAGTACTTC
TRBD1	-	TRBV2	TRBJ2-5	CASSIEGRGLETQYF	TGTGCCAGCTCCATTGAGGGCAGGGGGTTGGAGACCCAGTACTTC
-	-	TRBV20-1	TRBJ2-5	CSASPNLQETQYF	TGCAGTGCTAGTCCCAACCTACAAGAGACCCAGTACTTC
-	-	TRBV18	TRBJ2-4	CASSPPPGTRAKNIQYF	TGTGCCAGCTCACCACCGCCCGGGACAAGAGCCAAAAACATTCAGTACTTC
TRBD1	-	TRBV5-1	TRBJ1-1	CASSRDRAPTEAFF	TGCGCCAGCAGTCGGGACAGGGCCCCAACTGAAGCTTTCTTT
TRBD1	-	TRBV6-5	TRBJ1-1	CASRGTGERSTEAFF	TGTGCCAGCAGGGGGACAGGGGAGAGGAGCACTGAAGCTTTCTTT
-	-	TRBV6-5	TRBJ1-3	CASRAQGSGNTIYF	TGTGCCTCTCGGGCCCAGGGAAGTGGAAACACCATATATTTT
-	-	TRBV10-3	TRBJ2-7	CATHTGQGFDEQYF	TGTGCCACACACACAGGGCAAGGGTTCGACGAGCAGTACTTC
TRBD1	once	TRBV27	TRBJ1-6	CASSLSQGAFNSPLHF	TGTGCCAGCAGTTTATCCCAGGGGGCGTTCAATTCACCCCTCCACTTT
-	-	TRBV6-2/TRBV6-3	TRBJ2-3	CASSYSTGDTQYF	TGTGCCAGCAGTTACTCGACTGGAGATACGCAGTATTTT
TRBD2	-	TRBV9	TRBJ2-1	CASSVGTSGVNEQFF	TGTGCCAGCAGCGTAGGGACTAGCGGAGTAAATGAGCAGTTCTTC
TRBD1	-	TRBV6-6	TRBJ1-2	CASFSGQGSWNYGYTF	TGTGCCAGCTTCTCGGGACAGGGGTCTTGGAACTATGGCTACACCTTC
TRBD1	-	TRBV7-3	TRBJ2-1	CASSLDRGSYNEQFF	TGTGCCAGCAGCCTTGACAGGGGCTCCTACAATGAGCAGTTCTTC
TRBD1	-	TRBV13	TRBJ2-2	CASSVRQGLYTGELFF	TGTGCCAGCAGTGTCAGACAGGGTTTATATACCGGGGAGCTGTTTTTT
TRBD1	-	TRBV6-5	TRBJ2-1	CASSYSGQGGVQFF	TGTGCCAGCAGTTACTCGGGACAGGGCGGTGTGCAGTTCTTC
TRBD1	-	TRBV7-3	TRBJ2-3	CASSRDRANTDTQYF	TGTGCCAGCAGCCGGGACAGGGCCAACACAGATACGCAGTATTTT
TRBD2	-	TRBV29-1	TRBJ2-5	CSVRGTAGETQYF	TGCAGCGTTCGTGGAACAGCGGGGGAGACCCAGTACTTC
-	-	TRBV19	TRBJ2-6	CASSIGGETGANVLTF	TGTGCCAGTAGTATAGGGGGGGAAACTGGGGCCAACGTCCTGACTTTC
TRBD1	-	TRBV6-5	TRBJ2-2	CASTTTGGPTGELFF	TGTGCCAGCACCACCACAGGGGGCCCCACCGGGGAGCTGTTTTTT
TRBD2	-	TRBV30	TRBJ2-5	CACGLAGPETQYF	TGTGCCTGCGGACTAGCGGGTCCAGAGACCCAGTACTTC
-	-	TRBV2	TRBJ2-3	CASSESRLTDTQYF	TGTGCCAGCAGTGAATCTAGGCTCACAGATACGCAGTATTTT
-	-	TRBV6-6	TRBJ2-6	CASTSDSSGANVLTF	TGTGCCAGCACTTCGGACAGCTCTGGGGCCAACGTCCTGACTTTC
TRBD1	-	TRBV9	TRBJ1-6	CASSVDGRGPSPLHF	TGTGCCAGCAGCGTAGATGGCAGGGGGCCTTCACCCCTCCACTTT
TRBD1	-	TRBV10-2	TRBJ1-1	CASSEGTGGDTEAFF	TGCGCCAGCAGTGAGGGGACAGGGGGAGACACTGAAGCTTTCTTT
TRBD1	-	TRBV28	TRBJ2-2	CASKLPRGSTGELFF	TGTGCCAGCAAACTCCCCAGGGGGTCGACCGGGGAGCTGTTTTTT
TRBD1	-	TRBV2	TRBJ2-2	CASSEGQGYGELFF	TGTGCCAGCAGTGAGGGACAGGGGTACGGGGAGCTGTTTTTT
-	-	TRBV7-2	TRBJ1-5	CASSRGGYQPQHF	TGTGCCAGCAGCCGCGGTGGGTACCAGCCCCAGCATTTT
-	-	TRBV7-6	TRBJ1-3	CASSLQAAGNTIYF	TGTGCCAGCAGTCTACAGGCTGCTGGAAACACCATATATTTT
TRBD1	-	TRBV7-3	TRBJ2-1	CASSLTGTGYLIGYNEQFF	TGTGCCAGCAGCCTAACCGGGACAGGCTATCTAATTGGCTACAATGAGCAGTTCTTC
TRBD1	-	TRBV6-5	TRBJ1-6	CASRTGQLNSPLHF	TGTGCCAGCAGAACGGGACAGCTTAATTCACCCCTCCACTTT